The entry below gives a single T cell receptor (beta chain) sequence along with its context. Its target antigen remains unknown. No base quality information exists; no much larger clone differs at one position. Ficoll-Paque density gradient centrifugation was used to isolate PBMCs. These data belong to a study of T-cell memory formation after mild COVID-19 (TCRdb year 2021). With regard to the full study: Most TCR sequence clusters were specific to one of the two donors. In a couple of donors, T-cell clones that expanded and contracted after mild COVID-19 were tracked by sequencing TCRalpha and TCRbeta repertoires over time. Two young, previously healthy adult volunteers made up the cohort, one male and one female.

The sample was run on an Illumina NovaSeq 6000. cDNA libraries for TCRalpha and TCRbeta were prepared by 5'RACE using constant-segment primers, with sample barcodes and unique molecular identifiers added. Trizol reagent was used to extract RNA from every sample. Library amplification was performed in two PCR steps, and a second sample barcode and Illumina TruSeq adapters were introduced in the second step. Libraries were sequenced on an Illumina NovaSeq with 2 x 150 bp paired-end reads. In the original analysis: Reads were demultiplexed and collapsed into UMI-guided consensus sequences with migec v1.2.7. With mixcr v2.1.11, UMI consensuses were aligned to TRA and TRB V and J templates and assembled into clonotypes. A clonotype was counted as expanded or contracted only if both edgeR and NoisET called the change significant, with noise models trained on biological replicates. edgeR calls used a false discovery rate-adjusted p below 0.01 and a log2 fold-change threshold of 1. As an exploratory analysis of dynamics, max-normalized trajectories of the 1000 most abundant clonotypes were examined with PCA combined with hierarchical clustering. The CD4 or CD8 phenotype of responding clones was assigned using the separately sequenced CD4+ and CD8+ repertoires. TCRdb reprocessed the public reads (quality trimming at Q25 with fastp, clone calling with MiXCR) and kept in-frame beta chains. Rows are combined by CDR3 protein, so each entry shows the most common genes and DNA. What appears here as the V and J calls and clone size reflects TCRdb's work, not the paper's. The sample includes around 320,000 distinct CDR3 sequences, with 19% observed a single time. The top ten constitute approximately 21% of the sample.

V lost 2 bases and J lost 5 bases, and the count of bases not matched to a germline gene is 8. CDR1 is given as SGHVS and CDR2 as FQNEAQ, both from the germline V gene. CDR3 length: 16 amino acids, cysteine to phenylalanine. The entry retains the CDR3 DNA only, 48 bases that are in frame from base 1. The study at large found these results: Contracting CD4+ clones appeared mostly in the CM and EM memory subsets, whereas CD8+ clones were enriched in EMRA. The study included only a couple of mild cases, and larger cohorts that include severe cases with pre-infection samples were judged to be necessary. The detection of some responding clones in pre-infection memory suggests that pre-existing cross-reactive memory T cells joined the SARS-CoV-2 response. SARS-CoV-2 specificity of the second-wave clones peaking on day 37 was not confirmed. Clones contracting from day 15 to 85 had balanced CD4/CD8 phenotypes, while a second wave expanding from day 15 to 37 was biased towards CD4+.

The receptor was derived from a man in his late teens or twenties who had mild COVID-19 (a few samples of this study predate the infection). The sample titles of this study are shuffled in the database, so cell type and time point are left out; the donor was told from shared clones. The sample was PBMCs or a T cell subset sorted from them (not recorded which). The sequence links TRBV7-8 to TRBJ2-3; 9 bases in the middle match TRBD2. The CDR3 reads CASSLYSRGGRDTQYF. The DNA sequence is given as TGTGCCAGCAGCTTATACTCGCGGGGGGGCAGAGATACGCAGTATTTT.